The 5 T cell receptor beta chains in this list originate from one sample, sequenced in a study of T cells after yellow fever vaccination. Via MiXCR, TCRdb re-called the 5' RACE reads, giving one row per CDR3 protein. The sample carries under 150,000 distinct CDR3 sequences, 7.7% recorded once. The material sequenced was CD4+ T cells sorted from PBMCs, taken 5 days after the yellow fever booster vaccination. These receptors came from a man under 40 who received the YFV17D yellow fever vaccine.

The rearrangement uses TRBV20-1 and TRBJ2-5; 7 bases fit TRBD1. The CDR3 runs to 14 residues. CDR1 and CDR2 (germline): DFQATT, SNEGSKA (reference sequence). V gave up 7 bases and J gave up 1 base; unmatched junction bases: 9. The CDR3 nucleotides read TGCAGTGTCATACAGGGGAAACTCCAAGAGACCCAGTACTTC. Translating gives CSVIQGKLQETQYF.

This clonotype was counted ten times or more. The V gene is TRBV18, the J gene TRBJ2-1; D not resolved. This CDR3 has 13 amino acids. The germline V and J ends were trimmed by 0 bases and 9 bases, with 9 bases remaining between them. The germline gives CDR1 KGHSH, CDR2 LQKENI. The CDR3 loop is CASSPPLIGEQFF. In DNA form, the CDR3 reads TGTGCCAGCTCACCACCTTTGATCGGTGAGCAGTTCTTC.

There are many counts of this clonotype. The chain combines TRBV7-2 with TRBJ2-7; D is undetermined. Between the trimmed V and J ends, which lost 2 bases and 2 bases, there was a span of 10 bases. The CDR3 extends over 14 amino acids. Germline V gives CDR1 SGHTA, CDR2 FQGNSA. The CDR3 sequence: CASSLFLGTYEQYF. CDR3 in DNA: TGTGCCAGCAGCTTATTTCTGGGAACCTACGAGCAGTACTTC.

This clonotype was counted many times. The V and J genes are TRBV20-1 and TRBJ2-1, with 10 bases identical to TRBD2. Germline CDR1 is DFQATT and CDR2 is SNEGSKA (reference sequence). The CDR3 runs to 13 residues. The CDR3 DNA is TGCAGCCCCCGGACTAGCGGCTACAATGAGCAGTTCTTC. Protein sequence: CSPRTSGYNEQFF.

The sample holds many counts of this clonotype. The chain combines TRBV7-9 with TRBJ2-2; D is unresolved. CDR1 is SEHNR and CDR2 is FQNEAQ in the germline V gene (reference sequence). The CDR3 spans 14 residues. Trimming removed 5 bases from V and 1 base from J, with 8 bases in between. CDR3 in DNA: TGTGCCAGCAGCCGCAACATGAACACCGGGGAGCTGTTTTTT. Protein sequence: CASSRNMNTGELFF.